One sample yielded the 8 T cell receptor beta chains listed below, sequenced in a study of cytomegalovirus exposure and HLA in healthy donors. The PCR used 60 Vbeta and 13 Jbeta primers. The table came from immunoSEQ multiplex PCR; TCRdb's copy has only in-frame clones and leaves some out. The sample has 40,000 or so clones. Material for sequencing was PBMCs. The origin of the receptors is a male donor in good health and CMV-seronegative.

The gene calls are TRBV28 and TRBJ2-7; TRBD1 matches at 9 bases. The CDR3 contains 15 residues. V dropped 5 bases and J dropped 4; count of bases not matched to a gene: 9. Per the germline V gene, CDR1 is MDHEN and CDR2 is SYDVKM. The CDR3 region has the DNA TGTGCCAGCAGTGGGGGGGACAGGGTAGGGTACGAGCAGTACTTC. Its translation is CASSGGDRVGYEQYF.

CDR3 DNA sequence: TGTGCCTGGAGTCCTGGCGGGAGTAGGGGTTACAATGAGCAGTTCTTC. Translating it yields CAWSPGGSRGYNEQFF. The chain links TRBV30 to TRBJ2-1, with TRBD2 matching over 7 bases. Germline lookup yields CDR1 GTSNPN and CDR2 SVGIG (reference sequence). CDR3 length equals 16 residues. J was trimmed by 4 bases and V by 2 bases; bases with no gene match: 11.

V is TRBV28 and J is TRBJ2-4; tentatively, D is TRBD2 (5 bases). Trimming stripped 5 bases from V and 2 bases from J, with 10 bases between. The CDR3 has 14 amino acids. CDR1 and CDR2 from the germline V gene are MDHEN and SYDVKM. This chain's CDR3 is CASSLGATKNIQYF. CDR3 DNA sequence: TGTGCCAGCAGTCTGGGAGCGACCAAAAACATTCAGTACTTC.

The CDR3 loop is CASGTGDSEAFF. The DNA of the CDR3 is TGTGCCAGCGGGACAGGGGATTCTGAAGCTTTCTTT. This chain joins TRBV19 and TRBJ1-1; 10 nucleotides line up with TRBD1. V lost 9 bases and J lost 6; bases outside the gene matches: 4. The CDR3 sequence is 12 residues long. Germline-derived CDR1 and CDR2 are LNHDA and SQIVND (reference sequence). Combining the CDR3 with reference TRBV19 and TRBJ1-1 gives the whole variable domain DGGITQSPKYLFRKEGQNVTLSCEQNLNHDAMYWYRQDPGQGLRLIYYSQIVNDFQKGDIAEGYSVSREKKESFPLTVTSAQKNPTAFYLCASGTGDSEAFFGQGTRLTVV.

This chain joins TRBV2 and TRBJ1-2; tentative D call: TRBD1 (5 bases). Between the trimmed V and J ends, which lost 3 bases and 8 bases, there was a span of 16 bases. This CDR3 spans 14 amino acids. The germline CDR1 and CDR2 sequences are SNHLY and FYNNEI. CDR3 region: CASSDQSRGDGYTF. The CDR3, as DNA: TGTGCCAGCAGTGACCAATCCCGGGGGGACGGCTACACCTTC.

The CDR3 DNA follows: TGTGCCAGCGGCCTCTCTGGAAACACCATATATTTT. The encoded protein is CASGLSGNTIYF. The chain has TRBV28 and TRBJ1-3; D uncertain. The V end was cut by 8 bases, the J end by 0 bases, with 5 bases between. Germline CDR1 is MDHEN and CDR2 is SYDVKM. CDR3 length equals 12 residues.

The V call is TRBV18, the J call TRBJ2-5; D might be TRBD2 (6 bases). This CDR3 has 14 residues. Deletions cut 2 bases from V and 3 bases from J, with 10 bases between. Germline CDR1 is KGHSH and CDR2 is LQKENI. The CDR3, as DNA: TGTGCCAGCTCACCAGAGACTAGAGAAGAGACCCAGTACTTC. It translates to CASSPETREETQYF.

This sequence joins TRBV6-1 and TRBJ2-7; 11 positions match TRBD2. There are 18 residues in the CDR3. After removal of 1 base from V and 3 bases from J, the junction contained 11 bases not matched to a gene. From germline, CDR1 is MNHNS and CDR2 SASEGT. The CDR3 region is CASSEGPLVAGGIYEQYF. The CDR3 nucleotides are TGTGCCAGCAGTGAAGGCCCCCTTGTAGCGGGAGGGATCTACGAGCAGTACTTC.